This T cell receptor beta chain was documented in a study of CD8 T cells in ankylosing spondylitis. Each CDR3 protein gets one entry after TCRdb re-called the 5' RACE reads with MiXCR. The sample records about 500,000 distinct CDR3 sequences, approximately 11% being singletons. Points from the study as a whole: Clones linked to disease were reported to show significant enrichment in matched ankylosing spondylitis synovial fluid. Disease-associated clonotypes exhibited CD8+ identity and were relatively infrequent in peripheral blood. About 8 highly homologous variants made up a TCR beta motif, and this motif appeared characteristic of ankylosing spondylitis blood.

The CDR3 totals 14 residues. Germline V CDR1 and CDR2: SNHLY, FYNNEI. The ends were cut back, 2 bases at V and 3 bases at J, with 9 bases in the middle. The sample holds many counts of this clonotype. Antigen unknown. The origin of this receptor is a male donor with ankylosing spondylitis. The sequenced sample was blood, either unsorted or a sorted T cell fraction (not recorded which). The chain joins TRBV2 to TRBJ2-3; a weak D match, TRBD1 (6 bases). The CDR3 DNA reads TGTGCCAGCAGTGAAACAGGGTGGACAGATACGCAGTATTTT. It codes for CASSETGWTDTQYF.